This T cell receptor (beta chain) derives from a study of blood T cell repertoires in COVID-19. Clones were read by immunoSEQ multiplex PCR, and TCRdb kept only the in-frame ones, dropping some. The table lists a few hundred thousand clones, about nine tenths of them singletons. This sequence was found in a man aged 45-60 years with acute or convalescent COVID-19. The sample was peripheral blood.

The CDR3 DNA is TGTGCCAGCAGTGACAGCGCCGGCGGTTACACCTTC. Protein sequence: CASSDSAGGYTF. The rearrangement links TRBV2 to TRBJ1-2; D gene uncertain. CDR3 length: 12 residues. Per the germline V gene, CDR1 is SNHLY and CDR2 is FYNNEI. V was cut by 3 bases and J by 11 bases, with 13 bases left in between. Filled out from reference TRBV2 and TRBJ1-2, the complete variable domain reads EPEVTQTPSHQVTQMGQEVILRCVPISNHLYFYWYRQILGQKVEFLVSFYNNEISEKSEIFDDQFSVERPDGSNFTLKIRSTKLEDSAMYFCASSDSAGGYTFGSGTRLTVV.